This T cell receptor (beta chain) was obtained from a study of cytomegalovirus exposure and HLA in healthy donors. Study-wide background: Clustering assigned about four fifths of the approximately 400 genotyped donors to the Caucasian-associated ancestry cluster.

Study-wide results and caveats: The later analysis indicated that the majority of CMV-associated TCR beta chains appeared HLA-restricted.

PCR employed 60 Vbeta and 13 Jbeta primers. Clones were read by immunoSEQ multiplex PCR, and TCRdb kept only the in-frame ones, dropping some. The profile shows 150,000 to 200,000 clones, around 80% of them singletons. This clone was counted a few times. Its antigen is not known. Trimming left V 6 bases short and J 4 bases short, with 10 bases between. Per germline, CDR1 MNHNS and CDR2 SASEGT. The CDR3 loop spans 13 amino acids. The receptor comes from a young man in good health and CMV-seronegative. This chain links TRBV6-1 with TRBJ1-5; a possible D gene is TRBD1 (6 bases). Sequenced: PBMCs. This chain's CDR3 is CASSPDRNQPQHF. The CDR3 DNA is TGTGCCAGCAGCCCAGACAGGAATCAGCCCCAGCATTTT.